This TCR beta chain was retrieved from a study of cytomegalovirus exposure and HLA in healthy donors. Study-level information: Researchers found that more than 70% of almost 400 genotyped donors fell within the Caucasian-associated ancestry cluster.

Worth noting for this clone: The antigen remains unidentified.

The study ran its PCR with 60 Vbeta and 13 Jbeta primers. Sequencing was performed with immunoSEQ multiplex PCR; in TCRdb, only in-frame clones are kept and a portion is missing. The sample has just over 150,000 clones, approximately 80% seen once. CDR1 and CDR2 from the germline V gene are SGHNT and YYREEE (reference sequence). The CDR3 is 17 amino acids. With 4 bases removed from V and 8 bases from J, the gap between germline ends came to 24 bases. The study, taken as a whole, reports: According to the study, roughly 180 TCR beta chains were cytomegalovirus-associated.

The specimen sequenced was PBMCs. The source is a man in his late teens or twenties in good health and CMV-seronegative. The gene calls are TRBV5-4 and TRBJ1-4, with a tentative D call TRBD1 (6 bases). The CDR3 DNA reads as TGTGCCAGCAGCCCCTACCGGGGGGCCCAACGTGGGGAAAAACTGTTTTTT. Protein: CASSPYRGAQRGEKLFF.